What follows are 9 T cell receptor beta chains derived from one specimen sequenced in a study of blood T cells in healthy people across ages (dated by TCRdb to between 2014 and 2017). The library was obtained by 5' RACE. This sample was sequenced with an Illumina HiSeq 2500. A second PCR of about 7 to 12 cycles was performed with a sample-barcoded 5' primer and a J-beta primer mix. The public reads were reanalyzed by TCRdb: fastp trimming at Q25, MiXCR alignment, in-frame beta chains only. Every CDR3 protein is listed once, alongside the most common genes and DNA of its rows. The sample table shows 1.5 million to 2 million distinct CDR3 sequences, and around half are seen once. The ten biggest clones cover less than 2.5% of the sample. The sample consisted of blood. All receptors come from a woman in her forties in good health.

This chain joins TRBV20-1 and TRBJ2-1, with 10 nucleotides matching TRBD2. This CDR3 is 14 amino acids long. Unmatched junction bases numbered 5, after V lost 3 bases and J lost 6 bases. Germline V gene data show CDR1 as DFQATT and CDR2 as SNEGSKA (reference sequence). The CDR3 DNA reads TGCAGTGCTAGTACTAGCGGGGTTCGCAATGAGCAGTTCTTC. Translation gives CSASTSGVRNEQFF.

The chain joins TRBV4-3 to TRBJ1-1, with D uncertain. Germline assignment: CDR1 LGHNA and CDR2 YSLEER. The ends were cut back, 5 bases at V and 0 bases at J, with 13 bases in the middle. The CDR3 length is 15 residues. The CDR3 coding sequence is TGCGCCAGCAGCGAAGGGTGGACGGTGAACACTGAAGCTTTCTTT. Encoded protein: CASSEGWTVNTEAFF.

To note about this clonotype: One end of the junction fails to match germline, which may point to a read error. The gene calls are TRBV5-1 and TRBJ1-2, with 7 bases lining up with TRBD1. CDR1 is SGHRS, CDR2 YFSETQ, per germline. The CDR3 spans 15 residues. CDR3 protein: CASSLAGTAVYGYTF. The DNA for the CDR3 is TGCGCCAGCAGTTTGGCCGGGACAGCGGTCTATGGCTACACCTTC.

CDR3 amino acids: CSARDLGPGGMNEQFF. CDR3 bases: TGCAGTGCTAGAGATTTAGGGCCAGGGGGCATGAATGAGCAGTTCTTC. The chain has TRBV20-1 and TRBJ2-1, with TRBD1 matching 8 bases. Looked up from germline, CDR1 is DFQATT and CDR2 is SNEGSKA (reference sequence). The junction had 11 bases not matched to a gene; V was cut back by 0 bases and J by 7 bases. The CDR3 length is 16 residues.

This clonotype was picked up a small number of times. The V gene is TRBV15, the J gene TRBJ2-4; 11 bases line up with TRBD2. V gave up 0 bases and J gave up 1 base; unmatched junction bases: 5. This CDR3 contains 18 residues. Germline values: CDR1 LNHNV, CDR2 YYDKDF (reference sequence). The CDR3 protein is CATSRDLAGGPAKNIQYF. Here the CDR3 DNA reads TGTGCCACCAGCAGAGATTTAGCGGGGGGGCCGGCCAAAAACATTCAGTACTTC.

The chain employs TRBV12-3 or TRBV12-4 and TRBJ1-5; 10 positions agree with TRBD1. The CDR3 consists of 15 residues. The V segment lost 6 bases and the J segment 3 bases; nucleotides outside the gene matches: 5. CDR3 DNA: TGTGCCAGCAGACGGGACAGGGGATCCAATCAGCCCCAGCATTTT. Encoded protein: CASRRDRGSNQPQHF.

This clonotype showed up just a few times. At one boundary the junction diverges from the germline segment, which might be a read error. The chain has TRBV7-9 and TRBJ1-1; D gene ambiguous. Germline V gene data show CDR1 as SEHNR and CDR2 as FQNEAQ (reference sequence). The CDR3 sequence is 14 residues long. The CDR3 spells CASRLEAKNTEAFF. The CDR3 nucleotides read TGTGCCAGCAGGTTAGAAGCTAAAAACACTGAAGCTTTCTTT.

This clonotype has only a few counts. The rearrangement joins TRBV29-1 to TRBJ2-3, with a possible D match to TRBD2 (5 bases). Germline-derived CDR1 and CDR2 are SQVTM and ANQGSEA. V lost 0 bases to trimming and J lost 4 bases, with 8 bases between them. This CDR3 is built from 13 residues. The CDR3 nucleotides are TGCAGCGTTGAAGAGGCGGGTCCAGATACGCAGTATTTT. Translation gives CSVEEAGPDTQYF.

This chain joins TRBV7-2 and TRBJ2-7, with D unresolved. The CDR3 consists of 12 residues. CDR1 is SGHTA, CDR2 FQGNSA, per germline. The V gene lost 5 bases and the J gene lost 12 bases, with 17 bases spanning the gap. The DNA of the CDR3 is TGTGCCAGCAGCCCAACCCACAGTTCCGCGTACTTC. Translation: CASSPTHSSAYF. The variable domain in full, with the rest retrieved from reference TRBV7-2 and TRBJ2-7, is GAGVSQSPSNKVTEKGKDVELRCDPISGHTALYWYRQSLGQGLEFLIYFQGNSAPDKSGLPSDRFSAERTGGSVSTLTIQRTQQEDSAVYLCASSPTHSSAYFGPGTRLTVT.